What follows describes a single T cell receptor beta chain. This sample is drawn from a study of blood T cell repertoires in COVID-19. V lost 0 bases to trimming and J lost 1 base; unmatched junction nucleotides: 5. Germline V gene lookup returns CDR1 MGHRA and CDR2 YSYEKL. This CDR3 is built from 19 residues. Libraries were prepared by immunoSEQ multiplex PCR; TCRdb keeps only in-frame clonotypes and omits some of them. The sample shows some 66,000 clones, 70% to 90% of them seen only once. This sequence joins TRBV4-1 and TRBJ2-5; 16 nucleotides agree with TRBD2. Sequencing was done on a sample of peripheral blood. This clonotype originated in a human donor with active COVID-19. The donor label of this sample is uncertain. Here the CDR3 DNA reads TGCGCCAGCAGCCAAGAAGGGACTAGCGGGGGGGCGTTCCAAGAGACCCAGTACTTC. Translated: CASSQEGTSGGAFQETQYF.